One sample yielded the 27 T cell receptor beta chains listed below, sequenced in a study of immune cell composition in non-small cell lung cancer. Sequencing was performed with immunoSEQ multiplex PCR; in TCRdb, only in-frame clones are kept and a portion is missing. The sample carries some 9,200 clones, 65% to 70% recorded once. Sequenced material: lung tumor tissue. The source of these receptors is a human donor with non-small cell lung cancer.

The chain has TRBV2 and TRBJ2-3, with D possibly being TRBD2 (5 bases). Per the germline V gene, CDR1 is SNHLY and CDR2 is FYNNEI. V lost 8 bases and J 7 bases, leaving 10 bases between the germline ends. The CDR3 has 11 amino acids. The CDR3 sequence is CASSRVYTQYF. The CDR3 nucleotides are TGTGCCAGCTCGAGGGTCTATACGCAGTATTTT.

The chain carries TRBV18 and TRBJ1-2; D unclear. Germline-derived CDR1 and CDR2 are KGHSH and LQKENI. Trimming cost V 6 bases and J 2 bases, with 19 bases left between them. CDR3 length: 16 amino acids. This CDR3 is CASSLGSNPTNYGYTF. CDR3 nucleotide sequence: TGTGCCAGCTCGCTCGGGTCTAATCCGACAAACTATGGCTACACCTTC. The variable domain in full, with the rest retrieved from reference TRBV18 and TRBJ1-2, is NAGVMQNPRHLVRRRGQEARLRCSPMKGHSHVYWYRQLPEEGLKFMVYLQKENIIDESGMPKERFSAEFPKEGPSILRIQQVVRGDSAAYFCASSLGSNPTNYGYTFGSGTRLTVV.

V is TRBV18 and J is TRBJ2-7, with D uncertain. CDR1 and CDR2 (germline): KGHSH, LQKENI. The CDR3 runs 14 residues. Trimming removed 3 bases at V and 7 bases at J, with 16 bases between. As DNA, the CDR3 is TGTGCCAGCTCACCCCCCCGGCCGAATACGGAGCAGTACTTC. As protein: CASSPPRPNTEQYF.

This chain connects TRBV2 to TRBJ2-1; 9 nucleotides match TRBD2. CDR1 SNHLY and CDR2 FYNNEI come from the germline V gene. V trimming: 6 bases; J trimming: 10 bases; junction bases outside the gene matches: 10. The CDR3 loop spans 14 amino acids. CDR3 sequence (DNA): TGTGCCAGCAGCAATAGCGGGGGCACCTTGGAGCAGTTCTTC. It yields the protein CASSNSGGTLEQFF.

V gene TRBV5-1 combines with J gene TRBJ2-3; TRBD1 agrees at 7 bases. The CDR3 runs 16 residues. V dropped 0 bases and J dropped 2; count of bases not matched to a gene: 6. Germline V gene sequence: CDR1 SGHRS, CDR2 YFSETQ. The CDR3 spells CASSLVGTDLTDTQYF. The DNA for the CDR3 is TGCGCCAGCAGCTTGGTCGGGACAGACCTCACAGATACGCAGTATTTT.

This clone is labeled as medium-sized. This chain connects TRBV5-6 to TRBJ1-6; TRBD1 might be the D (5 bases). Germline V lookup: CDR1 SGHDT, CDR2 YYEEEE. This CDR3 contains 14 residues. With 7 bases removed from V and 7 bases from J, the gap between germline ends came to 15 bases. Here the CDR3 DNA reads TGTGCCAGCGGCTCCAGGGAAATCAATTCACCCCTCCACTTT. Residues: CASGSREINSPLHF.

This chain uses TRBV10-3 with TRBJ1-1, with a weak D call TRBD1 (5 bases). Looked up from germline, CDR1 is ENHRY and CDR2 is SYGVKD. V lost 3 bases to trimming and J lost 6 bases, with 11 bases between them. The CDR3 covers 13 residues. CDR3: CAISDGGISEAFF. CDR3 DNA sequence: TGTGCCATCAGTGACGGGGGGATTTCTGAAGCTTTCTTT.

The V and J genes are TRBV5-1 and TRBJ2-1; 8 positions match TRBD2. This CDR3 spans 16 amino acids. With 4 bases clipped from V and 9 bases from J, the junction kept 15 bases outside the gene matches. Germline V gives CDR1 SGHRS, CDR2 YFSETQ. For the CDR3, the DNA is TGCGCCAGCAGCCCAGGGACTAGTGGCGCCTCGAGTGAGCAGTTCTTC. Residues: CASSPGTSGASSEQFF. The full variable domain, rest sourced from reference TRBV5-1 and TRBJ2-1, is KAGVTQTPRYLIKTRGQQVTLSCSPISGHRSVSWYQQTPGQGLQFLFEYFSETQRNKGNFPGRFSGRQFSNSRSEMNVSTLELGDSALYLCASSPGTSGASSEQFFGPGTRLTVL.

The chain recombines TRBV9 with TRBJ1-2, with D possibly matching TRBD1 (6 bases). The V and J ends lost 3 bases and 9 bases respectively, with 24 bases between them. There are 16 residues in the CDR3. The germline CDR1 and CDR2 sequences are SGDLS and YYNGEE. CDR3 sequence reads: CASSAQWGGTLERYTF. The CDR3 bases are TGTGCCAGCAGCGCACAATGGGGGGGCACCCTAGAGCGCTACACCTTC.

The V and J genes are TRBV6-6 and TRBJ2-7; 8 positions agree with TRBD1. The CDR3 is made up of 15 amino acids. Germline CDR1 is MNHNY and CDR2 is SVGAGI (reference sequence). The V segment lost 7 bases and the J segment 2 bases; nucleotides outside the gene matches: 10. In DNA, the CDR3 is TGTGCCAGCACCACCCCCGGGACAGGCGCCTACGAGCAGTACTTC. Encoded protein: CASTTPGTGAYEQYF.

The chain combines TRBV27 with TRBJ1-6; D is ambiguous. Per the germline V gene, CDR1 is MNHEY and CDR2 is SMNVEV (reference sequence). The CDR3 extends over 17 amino acids. V was trimmed by 6 bases and J by 0 bases, leaving 15 bases between them. The DNA for the CDR3 is TGTGCCAGCAGGCCCATGGACGGGAGCTCCTATAATTCACCCCTCCACTTT. This gives the protein CASRPMDGSSYNSPLHF.

The V and J genes are TRBV29-1 and TRBJ2-7, with 11 bases aligning to TRBD1. The CDR3 covers 14 residues. Per the germline V gene, CDR1 is SQVTM and CDR2 is ANQGSEA. The V segment lost 5 bases and the J segment 6 bases; nucleotides outside the gene matches: 9. In nucleotides, the CDR3 is TGCAGCGTTTTGGACAGGGGGCTCGACGGCGAGCAGTACTTC. Translating it yields CSVLDRGLDGEQYF.

Turning to this clone: At one boundary the junction diverges from the germline segment, which might be a read error. The chain is built from TRBV29-1 and TRBJ2-3; 7 bases fit TRBD2. The germline CDR1 and CDR2 sequences are SQVTM and ANQGSEA. The CDR3 is made up of 15 amino acids. CDR3 protein: CSVEGSGVNTNTQYF. CDR3 sequence (DNA): TGCAGCGTTGAAGGAAGCGGGGTGAACACAAATACGCAGTATTTT.

This clone has a handful of counts. V and J are TRBV27 and TRBJ1-6; D unresolved. In germline, CDR1 is MNHEY, CDR2 SMNVEV (reference sequence). This CDR3 contains 15 residues. The V and J ends lost 3 bases and 4 bases respectively, with 10 bases between them. CDR3: CASSFAVGYNSPLHF. The CDR3 nucleotides are TGTGCCAGCAGTTTTGCCGTCGGGTATAATTCACCCCTCCACTTT.

The rearrangement joins TRBV6-1 to TRBJ2-6; tentatively, D is TRBD1 (5 bases). V dropped 6 bases and J dropped 3 bases, with 9 bases sitting between them. Germline values: CDR1 MNHNS, CDR2 SASEGT. The CDR3 has 14 amino acids. The CDR3 is CASRAGYGANVLTF. CDR3 coding DNA: TGTGCCAGCAGAGCAGGGTATGGGGCCAACGTCCTGACTTTC.

This clone is a singleton in its sample. J is TRBJ2-3 and V is TRBV11-2; a possible D gene is TRBD2 (6 bases). Per the germline V gene, CDR1 is SGHAT and CDR2 is FQNNGV. Trimming removed 5 bases at V and 2 bases at J, with 14 bases between. The CDR3 spans 15 residues. CDR3 region: CASSALALSTDTQYF. CDR3 coding DNA: TGTGCCAGCAGCGCACTAGCTCTTTCCACAGATACGCAGTATTTT.

V usage is TRBV4-1 and J usage is TRBJ2-7; a weak D match, TRBD1 (6 bases). With 1 base removed from V and 0 bases from J, the gap between germline ends came to 19 bases. Germline CDR1 MGHRA, CDR2 YSYEKL. The CDR3 is 18 residues long. For the CDR3, the DNA is TGCGCCAGCAGCCAAGGGGCTAGCACAGGACAGATCTCCTACGAGCAGTACTTC. Amino acids: CASSQGASTGQISYEQYF.

The gene calls are TRBV6-1 and TRBJ1-5; TRBD1 is a possible D gene (6 bases). The CDR3 runs to 14 residues. Germline V gives CDR1 MNHNS, CDR2 SASEGT. Trimming removed 6 bases at V and 4 bases at J, with 13 bases between. Here the CDR3 reads CASSAYRENQPQHF. As DNA, the CDR3 is TGTGCCAGCAGCGCGTACAGGGAAAATCAGCCCCAGCATTTT.

The gene calls are TRBV7-2 and TRBJ2-1, with D possibly TRBD1 on 5 matching bases. The CDR3 contains 14 residues. The V gene lost 3 bases and the J gene lost 2 bases, with 8 bases spanning the gap. From germline, CDR1 is SGHTA and CDR2 FQGNSA. CDR3 bases: TGTGCCAGCAGCTTTGACAGAACCTACAATGAGCAGTTCTTC. It is translated as CASSFDRTYNEQFF.

V gene TRBV15 combines with J gene TRBJ2-7; D possibly uses TRBD1 or TRBD2 (5 bases each). CDR1 and CDR2 from the germline V gene are LNHNV and YYDKDF (reference sequence). The CDR3 contains 14 residues. The V and J ends lost 8 bases and 9 bases respectively, with 23 bases between them. CDR3 nucleotides: TGTGCCACCCGGGACCGACAAGTGGGGAATACGCAGTACTTC. It yields the protein CATRDRQVGNTQYF.

This clone was seen only a few times. J is TRBJ1-6 and V is TRBV7-3; TRBD1 agrees at 7 bases. The CDR3 is made up of 14 amino acids. V was clipped by 4 bases and J by 4 bases; unmatched bases: 1. The germline V gene encodes CDR1 SGHTA and CDR2 FQGTGA. CDR3 amino acids: CASSSGQYNSPLHF. The CDR3 DNA is TGTGCCAGCAGCTCGGGACAGTATAATTCACCCCTCCACTTT.

V gene TRBV11-3 combines with J gene TRBJ2-7; D ambiguous. Deletions cut 0 bases from V and 2 bases from J, with 2 bases between. Per germline, CDR1 SGHNT and CDR2 YENEEA. The CDR3 consists of 12 residues. The CDR3 is CASSLEPYEQYF. The CDR3 DNA reads as TGTGCCAGCAGCTTAGAACCCTACGAGCAGTACTTC. The whole variable domain, filled in from reference TRBV11-3 and TRBJ2-7, reads EAGVVQSPRYKIIEKKQPVAFWCNPISGHNTLYWYLQNLGQGPELLIRYENEEAVDDSQLPKDRFSAERLKGVDSTLKIQPAELGDSAVYLCASSLEPYEQYFGPGTRLTVT.

V gene TRBV28 combines with J gene TRBJ2-5, with a tentative D call TRBD1 (5 bases). Germline assignment: CDR1 MDHEN and CDR2 SYDVKM. Trimming removed 3 bases at V and 5 bases at J, with 13 bases between. This CDR3 is 14 amino acids long. CDR3 DNA: TGTGCCAGCAGTTTTTTCCAGGGCCGGGAGACCCAGTACTTC. Protein sequence: CASSFFQGRETQYF.

This clone has more than one count but fewer than ten. The identical CDR3 is also encoded by other nucleotide sequences in the sample. The chain carries TRBV7-2 and TRBJ2-3; D might be TRBD1 or TRBD2, each matching 6 bases. This CDR3 has 14 residues. Trimming shortened V by 3 bases and J by 3 bases, and 10 bases separated the two germline ends. Germline-derived CDR1 and CDR2 are SGHTA and FQGNSA. The DNA for the CDR3 is TGTGCCAGCAGCTTGGGGGGCAAAACAGATACGCAGTATTTT. Translating gives CASSLGGKTDTQYF. The whole variable domain, filled in from reference TRBV7-2 and TRBJ2-3, reads GAGVSQSPSNKVTEKGKDVELRCDPISGHTALYWYRQSLGQGLEFLIYFQGNSAPDKSGLPSDRFSAERTGGSVSTLTIQRTQQEDSAVYLCASSLGGKTDTQYFGPGTRLTVL.

The chain employs TRBV10-2 and TRBJ1-5; D gene unclear. The CDR3 consists of 15 residues. The ends were cut back, 6 bases at V and 1 base at J, with 13 bases in the middle. Germline values: CDR1 WSHSY, CDR2 SAAADI. CDR3 sequence: CASSAGGRSNQPQHF. Here the CDR3 DNA reads TGCGCCAGCAGCGCCGGAGGGAGAAGCAATCAGCCCCAGCATTTT.

There are a few counts of this clone. The V and J genes are TRBV2 and TRBJ1-5; possible D gene TRBD1, 5 bases. There are 14 residues in the CDR3. Trimming cost V 5 bases and J 5 bases, with 13 bases left between them. The V gene's germline CDR1 is SNHLY and CDR2 FYNNEI. This chain's CDR3 is CASSTPGGYQPQHF. The CDR3 nucleotides read TGTGCCAGCAGTACCCCCGGGGGGTATCAGCCCCAGCATTTT.

The chain carries TRBV4-2 and TRBJ2-7, with 10 bases aligning to TRBD1. This CDR3 has 15 residues. V dropped 6 bases and J dropped 3; count of bases not matched to a gene: 8. Germline values: CDR1 LGHNA, CDR2 YNFKEQ. CDR3 protein: CASSPSGQGNYEQYF. The CDR3 nucleotides read TGTGCCAGCAGTCCCTCGGGACAGGGGAACTACGAGCAGTACTTC.